Here is one TCR beta chain with its context. The antigen is not known. The CDR3 consists of 14 residues. Germline V lookup: CDR1 MNHEY, CDR2 SMNVEV (reference sequence). J lost 3 bases, V lost 6 bases, and 4 bases had no gene match. This sample stems from a study of cytotoxic CD8 clonotypes in ibrutinib-treated CLL. Study background: Responses: 24 partial, 2 complete; after median around 64 months, about 14 stayed remitted, around 12 progressed. Among the samples, the mean was roughly 260,000 productive templates and 94,082 productive rearrangements. Overall study findings and caveats: Researchers report that baseline clonality outpaced age-matched healthy donors and tracked circulating CD8+ T-cell counts.

The table came from immunoSEQ multiplex PCR; TCRdb's copy has only in-frame clones and leaves some out. The table lists tens of thousands of clones, 71% of them singletons, with around 42% in the top ten. This TCR was recovered from a human donor with chronic lymphocytic leukemia. Specimen: PBMCs, collected after 12 months of ibrutinib treatment. This chain joins TRBV27 and TRBJ2-7; 11 nucleotides match TRBD2. Written as DNA, the CDR3 is TGTGCCAGCAGGAGAGGGACTAGCGGCTACGAGCAGTACTTC. It specifies CASRRGTSGYEQYF.